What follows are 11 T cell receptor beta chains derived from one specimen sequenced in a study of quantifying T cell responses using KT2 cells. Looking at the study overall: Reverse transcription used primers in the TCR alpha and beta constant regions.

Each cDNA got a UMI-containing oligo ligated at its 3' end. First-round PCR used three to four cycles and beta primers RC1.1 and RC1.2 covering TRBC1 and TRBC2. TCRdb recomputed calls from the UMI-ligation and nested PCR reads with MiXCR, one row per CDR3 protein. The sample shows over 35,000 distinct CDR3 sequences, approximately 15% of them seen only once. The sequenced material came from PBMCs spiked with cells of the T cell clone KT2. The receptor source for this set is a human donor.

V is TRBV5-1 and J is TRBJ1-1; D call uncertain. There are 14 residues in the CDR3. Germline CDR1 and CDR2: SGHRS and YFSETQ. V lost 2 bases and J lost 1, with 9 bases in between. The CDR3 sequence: CASSLFDENTEAFF. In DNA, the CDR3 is TGCGCCAGCAGCTTATTCGACGAGAACACTGAAGCTTTCTTT.

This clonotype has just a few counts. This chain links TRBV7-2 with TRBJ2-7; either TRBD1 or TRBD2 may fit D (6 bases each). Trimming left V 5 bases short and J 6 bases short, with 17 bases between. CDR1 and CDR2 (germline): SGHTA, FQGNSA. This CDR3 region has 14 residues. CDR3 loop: CASSLSWGAREQYF. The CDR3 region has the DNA TGTGCCAGCAGCCTAAGTTGGGGGGCCCGCGAGCAGTACTTC.

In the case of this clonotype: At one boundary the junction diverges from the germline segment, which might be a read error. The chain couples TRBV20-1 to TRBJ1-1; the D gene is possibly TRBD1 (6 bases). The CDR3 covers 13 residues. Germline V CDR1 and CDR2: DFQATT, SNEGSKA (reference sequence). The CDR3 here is CSPSVGGDTEAFF. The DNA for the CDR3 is TGCAGTCCTAGTGTCGGGGGCGACACTGAAGCTTTCTTT.

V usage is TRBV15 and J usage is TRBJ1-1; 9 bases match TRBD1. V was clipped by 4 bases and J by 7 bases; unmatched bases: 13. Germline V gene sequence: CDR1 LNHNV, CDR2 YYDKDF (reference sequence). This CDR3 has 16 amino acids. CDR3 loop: CATSTPGTGTIHEAFF. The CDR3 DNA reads TGTGCCACCAGCACCCCGGGGACAGGGACTATTCATGAAGCTTTCTTT.

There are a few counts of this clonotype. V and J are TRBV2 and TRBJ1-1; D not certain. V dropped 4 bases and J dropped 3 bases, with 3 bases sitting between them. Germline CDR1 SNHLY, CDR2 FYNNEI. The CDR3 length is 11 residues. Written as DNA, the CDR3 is TGTGCCAGCAGTGGGGACACTGAAGCTTTCTTT. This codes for CASSGDTEAFF.

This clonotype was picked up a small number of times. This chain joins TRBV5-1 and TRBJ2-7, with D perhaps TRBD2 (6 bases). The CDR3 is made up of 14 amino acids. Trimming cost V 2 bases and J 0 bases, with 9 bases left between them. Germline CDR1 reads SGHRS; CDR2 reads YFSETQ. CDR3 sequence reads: CASSLQTSSYEQYF. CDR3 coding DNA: TGCGCCAGCAGCTTACAGACTAGCTCCTACGAGCAGTACTTC.

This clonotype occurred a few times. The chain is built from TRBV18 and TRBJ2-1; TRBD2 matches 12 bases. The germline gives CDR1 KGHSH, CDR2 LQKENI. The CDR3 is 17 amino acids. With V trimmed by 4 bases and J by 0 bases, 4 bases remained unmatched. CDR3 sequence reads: CASSRLAGADSYNEQFF. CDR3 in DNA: TGTGCCAGCTCACGACTAGCGGGGGCCGACTCCTACAATGAGCAGTTCTTC. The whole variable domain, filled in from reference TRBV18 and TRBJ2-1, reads NAGVMQNPRHLVRRRGQEARLRCSPMKGHSHVYWYRQLPEEGLKFMVYLQKENIIDESGMPKERFSAEFPKEGPSILRIQQVVRGDSAAYFCASSRLAGADSYNEQFFGPGTRLTVL.

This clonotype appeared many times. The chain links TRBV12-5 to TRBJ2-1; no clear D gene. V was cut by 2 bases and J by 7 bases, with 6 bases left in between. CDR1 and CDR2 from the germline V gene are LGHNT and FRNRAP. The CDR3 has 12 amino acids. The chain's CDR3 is CASGLPRNEQFF. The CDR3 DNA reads TGTGCTAGTGGTTTGCCCAGGAATGAGCAGTTCTTC. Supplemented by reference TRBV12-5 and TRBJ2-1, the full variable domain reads DARVTQTPRHKVTEMGQEVTMRCQPILGHNTVFWYRQTMMQGLELLAYFRNRAPLDDSGMPKDRFSAEMPDATLATLKIQPSEPRDSAVYFCASGLPRNEQFFGPGTRLTVL.

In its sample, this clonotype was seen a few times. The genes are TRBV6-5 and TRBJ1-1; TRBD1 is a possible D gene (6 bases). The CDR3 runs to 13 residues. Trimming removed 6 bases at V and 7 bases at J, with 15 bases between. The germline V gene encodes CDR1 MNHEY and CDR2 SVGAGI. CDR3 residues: CASSEYWTVEAFF. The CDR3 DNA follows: TGTGCCAGCAGCGAGTACTGGACAGTTGAAGCTTTCTTT.

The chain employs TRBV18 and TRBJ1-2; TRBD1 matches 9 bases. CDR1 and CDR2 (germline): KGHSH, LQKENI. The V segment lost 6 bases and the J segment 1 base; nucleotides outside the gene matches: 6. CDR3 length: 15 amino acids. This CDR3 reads CASSPRQGVNYGYTF. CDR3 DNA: TGTGCCAGCTCTCCTCGACAGGGGGTTAACTATGGCTACACCTTC.

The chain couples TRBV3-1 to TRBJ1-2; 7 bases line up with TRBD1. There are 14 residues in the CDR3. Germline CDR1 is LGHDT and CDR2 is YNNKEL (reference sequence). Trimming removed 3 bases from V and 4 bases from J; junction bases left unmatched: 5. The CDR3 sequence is CASSQNRQGYGYTF. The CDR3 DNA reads TGTGCCAGCAGCCAGAATAGACAGGGCTATGGCTACACCTTC.